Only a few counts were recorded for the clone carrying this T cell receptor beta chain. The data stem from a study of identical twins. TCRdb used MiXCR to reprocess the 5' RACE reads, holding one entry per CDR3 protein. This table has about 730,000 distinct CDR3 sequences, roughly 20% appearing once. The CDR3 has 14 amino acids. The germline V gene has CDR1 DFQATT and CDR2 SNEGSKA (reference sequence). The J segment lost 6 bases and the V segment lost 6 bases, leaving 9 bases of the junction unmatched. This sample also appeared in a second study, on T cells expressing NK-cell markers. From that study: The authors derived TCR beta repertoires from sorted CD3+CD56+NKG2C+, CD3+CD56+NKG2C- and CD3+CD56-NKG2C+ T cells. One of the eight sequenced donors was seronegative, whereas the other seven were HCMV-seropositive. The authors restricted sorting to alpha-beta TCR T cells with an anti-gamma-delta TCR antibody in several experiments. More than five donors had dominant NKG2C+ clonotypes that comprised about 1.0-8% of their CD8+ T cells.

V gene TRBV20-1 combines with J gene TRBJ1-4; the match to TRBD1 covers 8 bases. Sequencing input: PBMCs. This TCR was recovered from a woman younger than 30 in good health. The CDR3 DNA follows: TGCAGTGCCCCAGGGGGCCAGGGGCATGAAAAACTGTTTTTT. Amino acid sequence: CSAPGGQGHEKLFF.